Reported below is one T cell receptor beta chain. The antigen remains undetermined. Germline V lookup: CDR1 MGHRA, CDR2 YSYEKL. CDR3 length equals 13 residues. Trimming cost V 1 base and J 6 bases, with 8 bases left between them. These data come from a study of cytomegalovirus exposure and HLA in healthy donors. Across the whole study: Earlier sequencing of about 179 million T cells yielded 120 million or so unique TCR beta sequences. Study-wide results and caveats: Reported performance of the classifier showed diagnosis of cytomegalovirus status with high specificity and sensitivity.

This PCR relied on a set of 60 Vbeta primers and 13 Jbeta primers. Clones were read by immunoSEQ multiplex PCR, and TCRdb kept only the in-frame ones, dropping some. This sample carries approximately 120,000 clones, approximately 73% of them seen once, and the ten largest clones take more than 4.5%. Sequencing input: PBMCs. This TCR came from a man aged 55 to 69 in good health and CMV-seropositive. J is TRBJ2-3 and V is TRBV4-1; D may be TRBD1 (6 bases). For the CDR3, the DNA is TGCGCCAGCAGCCAAGGGACAGTGGATACGCAGTATTTT. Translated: CASSQGTVDTQYF.